The 22 T cell receptor beta chains in this list originate from one sample, sequenced in a study of cytomegalovirus exposure and HLA in healthy donors. Amplification used 60 Vbeta primers and 13 Jbeta primers. The data were produced by immunoSEQ multiplex PCR, yet TCRdb's version contains in-frame clones alone and is incomplete. This sample has fewer than 80,000 clones, with 65% to 75% found just once. The sample comprised PBMCs. These receptors all stem from a middle-aged man in good health and CMV-seropositive.

This chain uses TRBV11-2 with TRBJ1-1, with 8 bases fitting TRBD1. V trimming: 2 bases; J trimming: 3 bases; junction bases outside the gene matches: 5. In germline, CDR1 is SGHAT, CDR2 FQNNGV. The CDR3 extends over 15 amino acids. The CDR3 DNA reads TGTGCCAGCAGCTTACAACAGGGGGTCGACACTGAAGCTTTCTTT. Its translation is CASSLQQGVDTEAFF.

The chain combines TRBV5-1 with TRBJ2-7; tentatively, D is TRBD1 (5 bases). The CDR3 is 15 residues long. V dropped 0 bases and J dropped 5 bases, with 15 bases sitting between them. Germline V gene lookup returns CDR1 SGHRS and CDR2 YFSETQ. CDR3 residues: CASSLELGLIDEQYF. CDR3 coding DNA: TGCGCCAGCAGCTTGGAGCTGGGGCTGATTGACGAGCAGTACTTC.

V usage is TRBV6-5 and J usage is TRBJ2-2; the D is unclear. This CDR3 has 12 amino acids. Germline-derived CDR1 and CDR2 are MNHEY and SVGAGI. V lost 5 bases and J 7 bases, leaving 8 bases between the germline ends. CDR3 bases: TGTGCCAGCAGTGCGATGGTCGGGGAGCTGTTTTTT. It encodes CASSAMVGELFF.

V is TRBV6-6 and J is TRBJ1-1; possible D gene TRBD1, 5 bases. Deletions cut 6 bases from V and 1 base from J, with 9 bases between. Per germline, CDR1 MNHNY and CDR2 SVGAGI (reference sequence). This CDR3 region has 13 residues. CDR3 amino acids: CASRAQENTEAFF. CDR3 bases: TGTGCCAGCAGGGCACAGGAGAACACTGAAGCTTTCTTT.

The chain uses TRBV2 and TRBJ2-1, with TRBD1 identical over 8 bases. The junction had 7 bases not matched to a gene; V was cut back by 8 bases and J by 4 bases. Germline CDR1 and CDR2: SNHLY and FYNNEI. This CDR3 has 14 amino acids. The CDR3 loop reads CASGGTGLYNEQFF. The CDR3 coding sequence is TGTGCCAGCGGAGGGACAGGCCTATACAATGAGCAGTTCTTC.

CDR3 in amino acids: CASSQLLAGVRETQYF. CDR3 sequence (DNA): TGCGCCAGCAGCCAATTACTAGCGGGAGTAAGGGAGACCCAGTACTTC. V usage is TRBV4-1 and J usage is TRBJ2-5; TRBD2 matches at 11 bases. Germline CDR1 reads MGHRA; CDR2 reads YSYEKL. After removal of 2 bases from V and 5 bases from J, the junction contained 7 bases not matched to a gene. This CDR3 comprises 16 residues.

The DNA for the CDR3 is TGTGCCAGCAGCCCAGGATTTACCGGGGAGCTGTTTTTT. Its protein product is CASSPGFTGELFF. The chain has TRBV7-2 and TRBJ2-2; D gene ambiguous. Trimming cost V 5 bases and J 5 bases, with 9 bases left between them. Germline assignment: CDR1 SGHTA and CDR2 FQGNSA. The CDR3 has 13 residues. Complete variable domain (other parts from reference TRBV7-2 and TRBJ2-2): GAGVSQSPSNKVTEKGKDVELRCDPISGHTALYWYRQSLGQGLEFLIYFQGNSAPDKSGLPSDRFSAERTGGSVSTLTIQRTQQEDSAVYLCASSPGFTGELFFGEGSRLTVL.

J is TRBJ1-2 and V is TRBV13; 9 bases agree with TRBD1. The trim removed 5 bases at V and 6 bases at J, leaving 4 bases unmatched. The CDR3 extends over 13 amino acids. The germline V gene has CDR1 PRHDT and CDR2 FYEKMQ (reference sequence). The CDR3: CASSTGQGDGYTF. In nucleotides, the CDR3 is TGTGCCAGCAGCACGGGACAGGGTGATGGCTACACCTTC.

The chain combines TRBV5-6 with TRBJ1-2, with 7 bases lining up with TRBD1. The CDR3 loop spans 15 amino acids. The J segment lost 3 bases and the V segment lost 0 bases, leaving 5 bases of the junction unmatched. From germline, CDR1 is SGHDT and CDR2 YYEEEE. The CDR3 sequence: CASSLVAGGDYGYTF. The CDR3 DNA reads TGTGCCAGCAGCTTGGTCGCAGGGGGAGACTATGGCTACACCTTC.

This clone was counted only a few times. The rearrangement uses TRBV7-9 and TRBJ2-7; 12 nucleotides match TRBD2. From germline, CDR1 is SEHNR and CDR2 FQNEAQ (reference sequence). V dropped 4 bases and J dropped 7; count of bases not matched to a gene: 8. The CDR3 consists of 15 residues. CDR3 bases: TGTGCCAGCAGCTCCTGGACTAGCGGGATCGGGGAGCAGTACTTC. Its protein is CASSSWTSGIGEQYF.

V and J are TRBV10-2 and TRBJ1-2; TRBD1 might be the D (6 bases). The V end was cut by 2 bases, the J end by 4 bases, with 8 bases between. Germline V gene data show CDR1 as WSHSY and CDR2 as SAAADI. The CDR3 extends over 13 amino acids. CDR3 nucleotides: TGCGCCAGCAGTGAGAGGACAGTCTATGGCTACACCTTC. This translates into CASSERTVYGYTF.

A few counts support this clone. V usage is TRBV6-5 and J usage is TRBJ1-5; 8 nucleotides agree with TRBD1. Looked up from germline, CDR1 is MNHEY and CDR2 is SVGAGI. The ends lost 6 bases at V and 6 bases at J; junction bases unmatched: 7. The CDR3 is 14 amino acids. CDR3 residues: CASSVQGVGQPQHF. In nucleotides, the CDR3 is TGTGCCAGCAGCGTACAGGGGGTGGGTCAGCCCCAGCATTTT.

This chain connects TRBV15 to TRBJ2-7, with TRBD1 as a possible D gene (5 bases). The CDR3 sequence is 12 residues long. V was clipped by 5 bases and J by 0 bases, with 5 bases between them. Germline V gives CDR1 LNHNV, CDR2 YYDKDF (reference sequence). The CDR3 DNA follows: TGTGCCACCAGCGACAGCTCCTACGAGCAGTACTTC. Translating gives CATSDSSYEQYF.

The CDR3: CASKVRGQGSYEQYF. DNA of the CDR3: TGTGCCAGTAAAGTGCGGGGGCAGGGATCCTACGAGCAGTACTTC. This chain uses TRBV19 with TRBJ2-7, with TRBD2 as a possible D gene (7 bases). V was shortened by 7 bases and J by 1 base, with 17 bases between the two germline ends. This CDR3 spans 15 amino acids. The germline gives CDR1 LNHDA, CDR2 SQIVND (reference sequence).

This clone occurred a few times. The chain carries TRBV6-5 and TRBJ2-1; 12 nucleotides align to TRBD2. Trimming took 6 bases from V and 3 from J; bases not matched to a gene: 3. This CDR3 region has 15 residues. CDR1 is MNHEY and CDR2 is SVGAGI in the germline V gene. The CDR3 sequence: CASSLTSGGYNEQFF. CDR3 nucleotide sequence: TGTGCCAGCAGCCTGACTAGCGGGGGCTACAATGAGCAGTTCTTC.

The chain carries TRBV6-4 and TRBJ2-1; 8 bases map to TRBD2. V lost 4 bases, J lost 0 bases, and 11 bases stayed unmatched. From germline, CDR1 is MRHNA and CDR2 SNTAGT. This CDR3 is 18 amino acids long. CDR3 sequence: CASSVTNLAGISYNEQFF. The CDR3 nucleotides are TGTGCCAGCAGTGTTACAAACTTAGCGGGAATCTCCTACAATGAGCAGTTCTTC.

The chain recombines TRBV6-1 with TRBJ2-6, with TRBD2 as a possible D gene (6 bases). CDR3 size: 15 residues. Trimming stripped 0 bases from V and 4 bases from J, with 7 bases between. Per the germline V gene, CDR1 is MNHNS and CDR2 is SASEGT. CDR3 amino acids: CASSEAAGGANVLTF. In DNA form, the CDR3 reads TGTGCCAGCAGTGAAGCGGCGGGAGGGGCCAACGTCCTGACTTTC.

The V call is TRBV6-1, the J call TRBJ2-2, with D possibly TRBD2 on 6 matching bases. The CDR3 is 13 residues long. The germline V gene encodes CDR1 MNHNS and CDR2 SASEGT. V dropped 3 bases and J dropped 6 bases, with 8 bases sitting between them. CDR3 protein: CASSDSGAGELFF. CDR3 nucleotide sequence: TGTGCCAGCAGTGACTCGGGAGCCGGGGAGCTGTTTTTT.

The chain has TRBV7-2 and TRBJ1-1, with a tentative D call TRBD1 (6 bases). CDR3 length equals 16 residues. V was trimmed by 2 bases and J by 4 bases, leaving 17 bases between them. Germline V gene sequence: CDR1 SGHTA, CDR2 FQGNSA. This CDR3 is CASSLRDTDPITEAFF. CDR3 coding DNA: TGTGCCAGCAGCTTAAGGGACACGGATCCCATCACTGAAGCTTTCTTT. The full variable domain, in which reference TRBV7-2 and TRBJ1-1 provide the parts outside the CDR3, is GAGVSQSPSNKVTEKGKDVELRCDPISGHTALYWYRQSLGQGLEFLIYFQGNSAPDKSGLPSDRFSAERTGGSVSTLTIQRTQQEDSAVYLCASSLRDTDPITEAFFGQGTRLTVV.

This clone was recorded only once. The V call is TRBV28, the J call TRBJ1-2; TRBD1 is a possible D gene (5 bases). The CDR3 covers 15 residues. From germline, CDR1 is MDHEN and CDR2 SYDVKM. The ends were cut back, 6 bases at V and 2 bases at J, with 16 bases in the middle. In nucleotides, the CDR3 is TGTGCCAGCAGCCCAAGCCAGGACAAAAACTATGGCTACACCTTC. The encoded protein is CASSPSQDKNYGYTF.

This clone appeared once. The rearrangement joins TRBV7-6 to TRBJ2-1; TRBD2 matches at 7 bases. CDR1 and CDR2 from the germline V gene are SGHVS and FNYEAQ. Trimming at V came to 1 base and at J to 8 bases, leaving 14 bases not matched to a gene. The CDR3 extends over 17 amino acids. This CDR3 is CASSLGGRWGGSHEQFF. The CDR3 bases are TGTGCCAGCAGCTTAGGGGGTAGGTGGGGGGGGTCTCATGAGCAGTTCTTC.

This chain joins TRBV30 and TRBJ1-6, with D possibly matching TRBD1 (5 bases). Deletions cut 2 bases from V and 8 bases from J, with 7 bases between. CDR3 length: 12 amino acids. Germline CDR1 reads GTSNPN; CDR2 reads SVGIG (reference sequence). The CDR3 region is CAWSFRDSPLHF. The CDR3, as DNA: TGTGCCTGGAGTTTCAGGGATTCACCCCTCCACTTT.